This TCR beta chain appears in the sequencing data of a study of prognosis after radiotherapy for stage I lung cancer. This clonotype was detected ten times or more. What it binds is not known. Multiplex PCR in two rounds served to amplify TCR beta CDR3 from genomic DNA. The first PCR round targeted every TRBV and TRBJ gene with specific primers. Universal primers primed the second round of PCR. TCRdb itself ran the multiplex PCR reads through MiXCR, one entry per CDR3 protein. The sample lists some 34,000 distinct CDR3 sequences, roughly a third seen once, with 16% in the top ten. Study-wide results and caveats: Patients who went on to get distant metastases had lower Shannon entropy after stereotactic body radiation therapy.

Patients were all node-negative on CT and PET/CT, lacking prior chemotherapy, radiotherapy or other malignancies. The TCR comes from a donor at least 50 years old with non-small cell lung cancer. Material: PBMCs, obtained before or after stereotactic body radiation therapy (not recorded which).

The CDR3 DNA sequence: TGTGCCTGGAAAGGACAGAATAACTATGGCTACACCTTC. Encoded protein: CAWKGQNNYGYTF. This chain connects TRBV30 to TRBJ1-2; D possibly corresponds to TRBD1 (6 bases). V was pared by 4 bases and J by 1 base, with 10 bases between. Germline loops: CDR1 GTSNPN, CDR2 SVGIG (reference sequence). The CDR3 is made up of 13 amino acids. Complete variable domain (other parts from reference TRBV30 and TRBJ1-2): SQTIHQWPATLVQPVGSPLSLECTVEGTSNPNLYWYRQAAGRGLQLLFYSVGIGQISSEVPQNLSASRPQDRQFILSSKKLLLSDSGFYLCAWKGQNNYGYTFGSGTRLTVV.